The 21 T cell receptor beta chains below were found in one sample sequenced in a study of blood T cell repertoires in COVID-19. Measured with immunoSEQ multiplex PCR; TCRdb has only the in-frame clones, and not every one. The sample holds hundreds of thousands of clones; around nine tenths are singletons and the top ten take around 11%. The sequencing input was peripheral blood. The receptors were gathered from a woman aged 30 to 39 with COVID-19, enrolled during active disease.

The chain carries TRBV5-5 and TRBJ2-3; D call uncertain. V was trimmed by 0 bases and J by 2 bases, leaving 10 bases between them. Germline V gene data show CDR1 as SGHKS and CDR2 as YYEKEE (reference sequence). This CDR3 spans 15 amino acids. The CDR3: CASSLAVGYTDTQYF. The CDR3 region has the DNA TGTGCCAGCAGCTTGGCCGTGGGCTACACAGATACGCAGTATTTT. Full variable domain (rest looked up from reference TRBV5-5 and TRBJ2-3): DAGVTQSPTHLIKTRGQQVTLRCSPISGHKSVSWYQQVLGQGPQFIFQYYEKEERGRGNFPDRFSARQFPNYSSELNVNALLLGDSALYLCASSLAVGYTDTQYFGPGTRLTVL.

This clone has only one observation. The rearrangement links TRBV12-3 or TRBV12-4 to TRBJ2-3; D perhaps matches TRBD1 (5 bases). This CDR3 spans 13 amino acids. Trimming left V 2 bases short and J 4 bases short, with 7 bases between. The DNA for the CDR3 is TGTGCCAGCAGTTTAAAGGGGCCAGATACGCAGTATTTT. Its protein product is CASSLKGPDTQYF.

V is TRBV24-1 and J is TRBJ2-2, with D possibly TRBD1 on 5 matching bases. The germline V gene encodes CDR1 KGHDR and CDR2 SFDVKD. The CDR3 length is 12 residues. V was cut by 12 bases and J by 1 base, with 8 bases left in between. The CDR3 here is CAAGQNTGELFF. The CDR3 bases are TGTGCCGCCGGACAGAACACCGGGGAGCTGTTTTTT.

This clone was counted a single time. This chain connects TRBV5-1 to TRBJ2-7; D is unclear. Germline V gene sequence: CDR1 SGHRS, CDR2 YFSETQ. V dropped 3 bases and J dropped 3 bases, with 13 bases sitting between them. This CDR3 contains 14 residues. The CDR3 protein is CASSSTELNYEQYF. Written as DNA, the CDR3 is TGCGCCAGCAGCTCGACGGAGCTCAACTACGAGCAGTACTTC.

The V call is TRBV7-2, the J call TRBJ1-5; D not certain. This CDR3 region has 15 residues. Germline CDR1 and CDR2: SGHTA and FQGNSA. V dropped 5 bases and J dropped 0 bases, with 11 bases sitting between them. CDR3 residues: CASSQRGYSNQPQHF. The DNA of the CDR3 is TGTGCCAGCAGCCAGCGAGGGTATAGCAATCAGCCCCAGCATTTT.

This chain uses TRBV24-1 with TRBJ2-3; 7 bases map to TRBD2. This CDR3 comprises 13 residues. The germline V gene has CDR1 KGHDR and CDR2 SFDVKD. V lost 1 base and J lost 7; bases outside the gene matches: 1. CDR3 sequence: CATSDFGGYTQYF. The CDR3 DNA sequence: TGTGCCACCAGTGATTTCGGGGGGTATACGCAGTATTTT.

The J gene is TRBJ2-7, the V gene TRBV25-1; 12 positions agree with TRBD2. The CDR3 runs 15 residues. The V gene end was trimmed by 3 bases and the J gene end by 1 base; junction bases not matched to a gene: 1. CDR1 and CDR2 (germline): MGHDK, SYGVNS. The CDR3 region is CASSEGLAGSYEQYF. CDR3 DNA sequence: TGTGCCAGCAGTGAGGGACTAGCGGGTTCCTACGAGCAGTACTTC.

The chain uses TRBV19 and TRBJ2-5, with D perhaps matching TRBD2 (6 bases). CDR1 and CDR2 (germline): LNHDA, SQIVND (reference sequence). V gave up 6 bases and J gave up 5 bases, with 16 bases separating them. This CDR3 has 14 amino acids. Written as DNA, the CDR3 is TGTGCCAGTAGGGGCATCGGGAGTGGTGAGACCCAGTACTTC. Translated, it gives CASRGIGSGETQYF.

The chain recombines TRBV7-6 with TRBJ2-3, with D maybe TRBD1 (5 bases). Germline-derived CDR1 and CDR2 are SGHVS and FNYEAQ. This CDR3 region has 16 residues. V was shortened by 1 base and J by 1 base, with 12 bases between the two germline ends. CDR3 in amino acids: CASSLGAREGTDTQYF. CDR3 bases: TGTGCCAGCAGCTTAGGTGCCAGGGAAGGCACAGATACGCAGTATTTT.

This clone was recorded only once. The chain links TRBV7-9 to TRBJ2-1, with D possibly TRBD2 on 5 matching bases. Trimming shortened V by 3 bases and J by 8 bases, and 11 bases separated the two germline ends. The germline V gene has CDR1 SEHNR and CDR2 FQNEAQ (reference sequence). The CDR3 has 13 amino acids. The CDR3 spells CASSFGGPYEQFF. The CDR3 DNA is TGTGCCAGCAGCTTCGGAGGTCCGTATGAGCAGTTCTTC.

V usage is TRBV2 and J usage is TRBJ1-2; D is unresolved. V was shortened by 0 bases and J by 0 bases, with 8 bases between the two germline ends. CDR1 is SNHLY, CDR2 FYNNEI, per germline. This CDR3 spans 15 amino acids. CDR3 sequence: CASSEARSPNYGYTF. In nucleotides, the CDR3 is TGTGCCAGCAGTGAAGCGCGGTCTCCTAACTATGGCTACACCTTC. Full variable domain (rest looked up from reference TRBV2 and TRBJ1-2): EPEVTQTPSHQVTQMGQEVILRCVPISNHLYFYWYRQILGQKVEFLVSFYNNEISEKSEIFDDQFSVERPDGSNFTLKIRSTKLEDSAMYFCASSEARSPNYGYTFGSGTRLTVV.

The V gene is TRBV28, the J gene TRBJ1-4; TRBD1 aligns across 9 bases. V was pared by 2 bases and J by 8 bases, with 6 bases of the junction left unmatched. The CDR3 loop spans 15 amino acids. Per germline, CDR1 MDHEN and CDR2 SYDVKM. The CDR3 here is CASSLLDRGEEKLFF. CDR3 coding DNA: TGTGCCAGCAGTTTACTCGACAGGGGGGAAGAAAAACTGTTTTTT.

The chain combines TRBV10-2 with TRBJ2-7; D may be TRBD2 (6 bases). The CDR3 has 14 amino acids. The V gene lost 3 bases and the J gene lost 0 bases, with 9 bases spanning the gap. In germline, CDR1 is WSHSY, CDR2 SAAADI. Here the CDR3 DNA reads TGCGCCAGCAGTGAAGCTAGCGACTCCTACGAGCAGTACTTC. Its translation is CASSEASDSYEQYF.

The genes are TRBV29-1 and TRBJ1-2; the match to TRBD1 covers 7 bases. Trimming removed 3 bases from V and 4 bases from J; junction bases left unmatched: 2. There are 12 residues in the CDR3. Germline V lookup: CDR1 SQVTM, CDR2 ANQGSEA. This chain's CDR3 is CSVEGQLYGYTF. The DNA of the CDR3 is TGCAGCGTTGAGGGACAGCTCTATGGCTACACCTTC.

The chain combines TRBV12-3 or TRBV12-4 with TRBJ2-7; D possibly corresponds to TRBD1 (6 bases). The CDR3 runs 11 residues. V lost 7 bases, J lost 7 bases, and 11 bases lay in between. CDR3 sequence: CASTTGWEQYF. The CDR3 region has the DNA TGTGCCAGCACTACAGGGTGGGAGCAGTACTTC.

V usage is TRBV21-1 and J usage is TRBJ2-1; the table's D call, TRBD2, has no DNA check behind it. TRBV21-1 is shown as a pseudogene. CDR3 length: 16 residues. Written as DNA, the CDR3 is TGTGCCAGCAGCCTCGGACTAGCGGTAAGGTACAATGAGCAGTTCTTC. This codes for CASSLGLAVRYNEQFF.

The CDR3 sequence is CASSLSMQVAYEQYF. CDR3 coding DNA: TGTGCCAGCAGTTTATCGATGCAGGTAGCCTACGAGCAGTACTTC. The J gene is TRBJ2-7, the V gene TRBV27; D uncertain. There are 15 residues in the CDR3. Germline CDR1 and CDR2: MNHEY and SMNVEV (reference sequence). V lost 0 bases, J lost 2 bases, and 11 bases lay in between.

This chain joins TRBV4-1 and TRBJ2-6, with D uncertain. The CDR3 is made up of 18 amino acids. Germline V lookup: CDR1 MGHRA, CDR2 YSYEKL. V shed 0 bases and J shed 0 bases, with 12 bases lying between them. The CDR3 is CASSQERQALSGANVLTF. The CDR3 DNA reads TGCGCCAGCAGCCAAGAAAGGCAAGCGCTCTCTGGGGCCAACGTCCTGACTTTC.

The rearrangement joins TRBV2 to TRBJ2-3, with 12 positions matching TRBD2. CDR1 is SNHLY, CDR2 FYNNEI, per germline. This CDR3 spans 18 amino acids. V trimming: 0 bases; J trimming: 3 bases; junction bases outside the gene matches: 7. The CDR3 loop reads CASSEALLTSGRTDTQYF. As DNA, the CDR3 is TGTGCCAGCAGTGAAGCGCTCTTGACTAGCGGGAGAACAGATACGCAGTATTTT.

This clone is a singleton in its sample. The chain is built from TRBV6-5 and TRBJ1-1; no clear D gene. Trimming took 0 bases from V and 0 from J, leaving 8 bases between them. Germline V gene sequence: CDR1 MNHEY, CDR2 SVGAGI. The CDR3 has 15 residues. The CDR3 nucleotides are TGTGCCAGCAGTTACTCGGACTTTCTGAACACTGAAGCTTTCTTT. Its protein product is CASSYSDFLNTEAFF.

CDR3 sequence: CASRARNEQFF. For the CDR3, the DNA is TGTGCCAGCAGAGCTAGGAATGAGCAGTTCTTC. The J gene is TRBJ2-1, the V gene TRBV28; D gene ambiguous. Per germline, CDR1 MDHEN and CDR2 SYDVKM. V lost 6 bases and J lost 7, with 7 bases in between. The CDR3 runs 11 residues.